This T cell receptor beta chain originates from a study of shared clonotypes between healthy human individuals. Whole-study findings and limits: Generally, naive subsets came out with larger estimated richness than memory subsets.

V gave up 2 bases and J gave up 2 bases, with 7 bases separating them. The CDR3 extends over 13 amino acids. CDR1 and CDR2 (germline): SGHTS, YDEGEE. This clone occurred a few times. Its antigen is currently unknown. The data were produced by immunoSEQ multiplex PCR, yet TCRdb's version contains in-frame clones alone and is incomplete. The table has approximately 2.3 million clones, 93% seen once. The rearrangement links TRBV5-8 to TRBJ1-2; D unclear. This TCR was sampled from a man between 18 and 35 years old in good health. Some clones in this sample may be carry-over from other donors' samples. Sequencing was carried out using naive CD4+ T cells from PBMCs. Sample subset: CD45RA+ positively selected. Here the CDR3 reads CASSLQTNYGYTF. The CDR3 DNA reads as TGTGCCAGCAGCTTACAGACAAACTATGGCTACACCTTC.